This passage covers 31 T cell receptor beta chains from one sample sequenced in a study of T cell responses to AZD1222 COVID-19 vaccine (dated by TCRdb to the early 2020s). Libraries were built with the immunoSEQ multiplex PCR assay. Entries here come from immuneACCESS through TCRdb and include only in-frame sequences with V and J called. Some clones fail to appear in such tables; in the studies checked, an unresolved V gene covers under half of the shortfall, and the cause of the remainder is unknown. Recorded for this sample are fewer than 150,000 clones; approximately 80% of them occurred a single time. The ten largest clones represent over 4% of the sample. This specimen's time point label, per the study, means: baseline before first vaccination. The sequencing used peripheral blood, collected on day 0 of AZD1222 vaccination. The source of these receptors is an adult in good health.

The V and J genes are TRBV7-7 and TRBJ2-3; 13 positions agree with TRBD2. The V gene end was trimmed by 3 bases and the J gene end by 3 bases; junction bases not matched to a gene: 0. The CDR3 has 15 residues. Germline V gene sequence: CDR1 SSHAT, CDR2 FNYEAQ (reference sequence). The CDR3 sequence is CASSLGLAGTDTQYF. The DNA for the CDR3 is TGTGCCAGCAGCTTGGGACTAGCGGGAACAGATACGCAGTATTTT.

The chain couples TRBV13 to TRBJ1-1; 7 nucleotides match TRBD1. This CDR3 spans 14 amino acids. V lost 5 bases, J lost 1 base, and 4 bases stayed unmatched. CDR1 is PRHDT, CDR2 FYEKMQ, per germline (reference sequence). CDR3 DNA: TGTGCCAGCAGCAGAGGGGGCAGGAACACTGAAGCTTTCTTT. It codes for CASSRGGRNTEAFF.

This clone was observed a few times. The chain couples TRBV6-6 to TRBJ1-3; D gene uncertain. The CDR3 sequence is 12 residues long. In germline, CDR1 is MNHNY, CDR2 SVGAGI (reference sequence). V was trimmed by 2 bases and J by 7 bases, leaving 6 bases between them. CDR3 sequence reads: CASSYGVNTIYF. Written as DNA, the CDR3 is TGTGCCAGCAGTTACGGAGTGAACACCATATATTTT.

V usage is TRBV27 and J usage is TRBJ2-4, with TRBD1 matching 11 bases. The CDR3 has 18 residues. CDR1 MNHEY and CDR2 SMNVEV come from the germline V gene (reference sequence). V lost 4 bases to trimming and J lost 0 bases; unmatched junction nucleotides: 8. This CDR3 reads CASSSSRTGGLAKNIQYF. CDR3 DNA: TGTGCCAGCAGTTCCTCTCGGACAGGGGGCTTAGCCAAAAACATTCAGTACTTC.

The rearrangement links TRBV6-1 to TRBJ1-2; no firm D call. The CDR3 spans 14 residues. V gave up 2 bases and J gave up 5 bases, with 12 bases separating them. Germline CDR1 reads MNHNS; CDR2 reads SASEGT. The CDR3 DNA reads as TGTGCCAGCAGTGAAACCGGGGTACGGTATGGCTACACCTTC. Protein sequence: CASSETGVRYGYTF.

J is TRBJ1-3 and V is TRBV28, with 7 bases fitting TRBD1. The V gene's germline CDR1 is MDHEN and CDR2 SYDVKM. Trimming at V came to 7 bases and at J to 8 bases, leaving 8 bases not matched to a gene. The CDR3 extends over 13 amino acids. This chain's CDR3 is CASTTPQGDTIYF. Here the CDR3 DNA reads TGTGCCAGCACCACCCCCCAGGGGGACACCATATATTTT. Complete variable domain (other parts from reference TRBV28 and TRBJ1-3): DVKVTQSSRYLVKRTGEKVFLECVQDMDHENMFWYRQDPGLGLRLIYFSYDVKMKEKGDIPEGYSVSREKKERFSLILESASTNQTSMYLCASTTPQGDTIYFGEGSWLTVV.

CDR3: CASSLGPTNTEAFF. CDR3 bases: TGTGCCAGCAGCTTAGGGCCGACGAACACTGAAGCTTTCTTT. The rearrangement links TRBV11-3 to TRBJ1-1, with D unresolved. The CDR3 has 14 residues. Germline V gene data show CDR1 as SGHNT and CDR2 as YENEEA. V was cut by 1 base and J by 1 base, with 7 bases left in between.

The rearrangement links TRBV24-1 to TRBJ1-5; D gene ambiguous. The CDR3 consists of 14 residues. Trimming removed 4 bases from V and 7 bases from J, with 13 bases in between. Germline V gives CDR1 KGHDR, CDR2 SFDVKD. Here the CDR3 reads CATSDPRTGQPQHF. The CDR3 bases are TGTGCCACCAGTGACCCACGAACCGGCCAGCCCCAGCATTTT.

V usage is TRBV7-3 and J usage is TRBJ1-2; no definite D call. Trimming stripped 2 bases from V and 7 bases from J, with 11 bases between. The CDR3 totals 13 residues. CDR1 SGHTA and CDR2 FQGTGA come from the germline V gene. CDR3 nucleotides: TGTGCCAGCAGCTTAGCGGGGAATCTTGGCTACACCTTC. Translating gives CASSLAGNLGYTF.

The V gene is TRBV28, the J gene TRBJ1-1; TRBD1 aligns across 9 bases. Per the germline V gene, CDR1 is MDHEN and CDR2 is SYDVKM. The junction had 6 bases not matched to a gene; V was cut back by 6 bases and J by 7 bases. The CDR3 loop spans 13 amino acids. CDR3 amino acids: CASRGQGKYEAFF. The CDR3 coding sequence is TGTGCCAGCAGGGGACAGGGAAAGTATGAAGCTTTCTTT.

The rearrangement links TRBV19 to TRBJ1-4, with D possibly TRBD1 on 5 matching bases. The germline V gene encodes CDR1 LNHDA and CDR2 SQIVND (reference sequence). The CDR3 has 15 residues. V was clipped by 5 bases and J by 5 bases, with 15 bases between them. The CDR3 DNA reads TGTGCCAGTAGTCTCCGGGGGTTTGCGAATGAAAAACTGTTTTTT. Its translation: CASSLRGFANEKLFF.

The V gene is TRBV6-5, the J gene TRBJ1-1; tentative D call: TRBD1 (5 bases). Germline CDR1 reads MNHEY; CDR2 reads SVGAGI. This CDR3 spans 14 amino acids. V lost 4 bases and J lost 7, with 16 bases in between. The CDR3 nucleotides are TGTGCCAGCAGTTTTGGGGGAATAGACCATGAAGCTTTCTTT. This codes for CASSFGGIDHEAFF.

The V and J genes are TRBV28 and TRBJ2-3, with D possibly being TRBD2 (6 bases). The CDR3 consists of 15 residues. The V gene lost 3 bases and the J gene lost 1 base, with 11 bases spanning the gap. The germline V gene has CDR1 MDHEN and CDR2 SYDVKM. In nucleotides, the CDR3 is TGTGCCAGCAGTTTTTGGGGGGAAGGCACAGATACGCAGTATTTT. Translated: CASSFWGEGTDTQYF.

The chain is built from TRBV6-2 or TRBV6-3 and TRBJ2-7; 13 bases match TRBD2. Germline assignment: CDR1 MNHEY and CDR2 SVGEGT. This CDR3 has 18 residues. With 1 base clipped from V and 3 bases from J, the junction kept 9 bases outside the gene matches. The CDR3, as DNA: TGTGCCAGCAGTTACTGGACTAGCGGGGGCAAAGGGGGCTACGAGCAGTACTTC. Amino acid sequence: CASSYWTSGGKGGYEQYF.

The chain joins TRBV7-2 to TRBJ2-7, with D maybe TRBD1 (5 bases). Germline assignment: CDR1 SGHTA and CDR2 FQGNSA. Trimming cost V 4 bases and J 6 bases, with 16 bases left between them. There are 14 residues in the CDR3. CDR3 residues: CASSSTVFRSEQYF. The CDR3 coding sequence is TGTGCCAGCAGCTCGACAGTCTTTCGAAGCGAGCAGTACTTC.

This clone came up a few times. The gene calls are TRBV11-2 and TRBJ2-3, with a weak D call TRBD1 (5 bases). The CDR3 runs 15 residues. V was cut by 0 bases and J by 6 bases, with 13 bases left in between. CDR1 and CDR2 from the germline V gene are SGHAT and FQNNGV. The CDR3: CASSLDLGATDTQYF. The CDR3 DNA follows: TGTGCCAGCAGCTTAGATTTAGGGGCGACGGATACGCAGTATTTT.

The V call is TRBV7-9, the J call TRBJ2-3; no clear D. Germline V gene data show CDR1 as SEHNR and CDR2 as FQNEAQ (reference sequence). The ends were cut back, 5 bases at V and 10 bases at J, with 16 bases in the middle. The CDR3 totals 13 residues. The CDR3 sequence is CASSPRQPEPQYF. The DNA for the CDR3 is TGTGCCAGCAGCCCACGCCAACCCGAGCCGCAGTATTTT.

A few counts support this clone. This chain connects TRBV5-4 to TRBJ1-1; D perhaps matches TRBD1 (6 bases). The CDR3 runs to 14 residues. The germline V and J ends were trimmed by 5 bases and 3 bases, with 14 bases remaining between them. Germline V gene sequence: CDR1 SGHNT, CDR2 YYREEE (reference sequence). CDR3 nucleotide sequence: TGTGCCAGCAGAAGGGGGGGCAAGGACACTGAAGCTTTCTTT. Translation gives CASRRGGKDTEAFF.

The V and J genes are TRBV7-6 and TRBJ1-6, with 7 bases fitting TRBD1. The CDR3 length is 16 residues. The ends lost 5 bases at V and 5 bases at J; junction bases unmatched: 9. Per the germline V gene, CDR1 is SGHVS and CDR2 is FNYEAQ. The CDR3 region has the DNA TGTGCCAGCAGCGCTCGACAGGGTGGGGATAATTCACCCCTCCACTTT. Its protein product is CASSARQGGDNSPLHF.

This chain links TRBV20-1 with TRBJ1-1, with D hard to call. This CDR3 region has 11 residues. Trimming left V 7 bases short and J 5 bases short, with 11 bases between. CDR1 and CDR2 from the germline V gene are DFQATT and SNEGSKA (reference sequence). CDR3 nucleotides: TGCAGTGGTGAATTAAGAACTGAAGCTTTCTTT. Encoded protein: CSGELRTEAFF.

V gene TRBV27 combines with J gene TRBJ2-5, with D possibly being TRBD1 (5 bases). Germline assignment: CDR1 MNHEY and CDR2 SMNVEV (reference sequence). Between the trimmed V and J ends, which lost 3 bases and 1 base, there was a span of 9 bases. This CDR3 contains 14 residues. In DNA, the CDR3 is TGTGCCAGCAGTTTCACAGGTCCCCAAGAGACCCAGTACTTC. It is translated as CASSFTGPQETQYF.

The V and J genes are TRBV2 and TRBJ2-2, with a tentative D call TRBD1 (5 bases). The V end lost 6 bases, the J end lost 5 bases, and 10 bases lay between the germline ends. The CDR3 has 13 amino acids. CDR1 is SNHLY, CDR2 FYNNEI, per germline. CDR3 bases: TGTGCCAGCAGGATGACAGCTACCGGGGAGCTGTTTTTT. This gives the protein CASRMTATGELFF.

The chain couples TRBV5-1 to TRBJ1-2; D remains ambiguous. Germline V lookup: CDR1 SGHRS, CDR2 YFSETQ. Trimming removed 0 bases from V and 0 bases from J, with 9 bases in between. The CDR3 extends over 15 amino acids. This CDR3 reads CASSLEGVANYGYTF. The CDR3 nucleotides read TGCGCCAGCAGCTTGGAAGGAGTTGCTAACTATGGCTACACCTTC.

The V call is TRBV5-4, the J call TRBJ1-2, with D perhaps TRBD1 (5 bases). The CDR3 totals 15 residues. Per germline, CDR1 SGHNT and CDR2 YYREEE (reference sequence). Trimming removed 4 bases at V and 1 base at J, with 14 bases between. The CDR3 sequence is CASSTLWGDNYGYTF. The CDR3 DNA follows: TGTGCCAGCAGCACGCTCTGGGGGGATAACTATGGCTACACCTTC.

The chain combines TRBV29-1 with TRBJ1-2, with D perhaps matching TRBD1 (6 bases). Trimming took off 5 bases at V and 4 bases at J, with 17 bases between the two ends. Germline CDR1 reads SQVTM; CDR2 reads ANQGSEA. This CDR3 comprises 14 residues. The CDR3 here is CSVLAEGGPYGYTF. Here the CDR3 DNA reads TGCAGCGTTCTCGCCGAAGGGGGGCCCTATGGCTACACCTTC.

The gene calls are TRBV20-1 and TRBJ1-5; no firm D call. Germline CDR1 DFQATT, CDR2 SNEGSKA (reference sequence). The CDR3 runs 9 residues. Trimming pared 6 bases from V and 7 bases from J, leaving 4 bases between. CDR3 sequence reads: CSAGQPQHF. CDR3 DNA sequence: TGCAGTGCCGGCCAGCCCCAGCATTTT.

The J gene is TRBJ1-6, the V gene TRBV28; TRBD1 matches at 9 bases. Germline values: CDR1 MDHEN, CDR2 SYDVKM. The CDR3 runs 16 residues. The V segment lost 2 bases and the J segment 10 bases; nucleotides outside the gene matches: 9. The CDR3: CASSLLGTGTWSPLHF. The CDR3 DNA follows: TGTGCCAGCAGTTTACTTGGGACAGGGACTTGGTCACCCCTCCACTTT.

The gene calls are TRBV5-6 and TRBJ2-7; 7 nucleotides line up with TRBD1. This CDR3 region has 15 residues. The V gene end was trimmed by 2 bases and the J gene end by 3 bases; junction bases not matched to a gene: 8. CDR1 and CDR2 from the germline V gene are SGHDT and YYEEEE. CDR3 loop: CASSLALTGDYEQYF. In DNA, the CDR3 is TGTGCCAGCAGCTTAGCCCTCACAGGGGACTACGAGCAGTACTTC.

V gene TRBV7-8 combines with J gene TRBJ2-4; 7 bases align to TRBD1. Germline CDR1 and CDR2: SGHVS and FQNEAQ. V lost 5 bases to trimming and J lost 1 base; unmatched junction nucleotides: 5. The CDR3 totals 15 residues. CDR3 sequence: CASSIRGLAKNIQYF. In DNA, the CDR3 is TGTGCCAGCAGCATCAGGGGGTTGGCCAAAAACATTCAGTACTTC.

CDR3 residues: CASSIVGTGTQPQHF. CDR3 DNA sequence: TGTGCCAGTAGTATAGTCGGGACAGGGACTCAGCCCCAGCATTTT. The genes are TRBV19 and TRBJ1-5; 9 bases map to TRBD1. V shed 1 base and J 6 bases; nucleotides not matched to a gene: 4. The CDR3 runs to 15 residues. Germline assignment: CDR1 LNHDA and CDR2 SQIVND (reference sequence).

This chain joins TRBV28 and TRBJ1-5; D is possibly TRBD1 (6 bases). Germline CDR1 is MDHEN and CDR2 is SYDVKM. This CDR3 has 15 residues. V dropped 6 bases and J dropped 4 bases, with 16 bases sitting between them. DNA for the CDR3: TGTGCCAGCAGGATTGGGACATTAGTAAATCAGCCCCAGCATTTT. Protein sequence: CASRIGTLVNQPQHF.